The rows below give T cell receptor beta chains drawn from one sample of a study of cytomegalovirus exposure and HLA in healthy donors. Libraries were prepared by immunoSEQ multiplex PCR; TCRdb keeps only in-frame clonotypes and omits some of them. The data show about 120,000 clones, over 70% seen once. Sample: PBMCs. Receptors originate from a young man in good health and CMV-seropositive. CDR3s include the opening cysteine and the closing phenylalanine or tryptophan. D genes are given only for firm matches. Clone size is shown for a subset of rows, as once, few, many or a class of expanded clone.

TRBJ1-2 TRBD1 12 TRBV5-1 . CASSQDRGGYTF TGCGCCAGCAGCCAAGACAGGGGCGGCTACACCTTC
TRBJ2-3 . 13 TRBV14 . CASSQGDMHTQYF TGTGCCAGCAGCCAAGGAGATATGCATACGCAGTATTTT
TRBJ2-2 TRBD2 17 TRBV7-7 . CASSSGTSGSDTGELFF TGTGCTAGCAGCTCCGGGACTAGCGGGAGCGACACCGGGGAGCTGTTTTTT
TRBJ2-2 . 15 TRBV9 few CASSVAGLNTGELFF TGTGCCAGCAGCGTTGCGGGATTGAACACCGGGGAGCTGTTTTTT
TRBJ2-2 . 12 TRBV18 . CASSPLEGELFF TGTGCCAGCTCACCCCTTGAGGGGGAGCTGTTTTTT
TRBJ2-7 . 13 TRBV4-3 . CASSRNNGNEQYF TGCGCCAGCAGCCGAAATAATGGCAACGAGCAGTACTTC
TRBJ1-5 . 15 TRBV15 . CATSGGGSTTEPQHF TGTGCCACCAGCGGAGGCGGATCCACCACCGAGCCCCAGCATTTT
TRBJ2-3 . 13 TRBV2 . CANHQGTIDTQYF TGTGCCAACCACCAGGGCACTATTGATACGCAGTATTTT
TRBJ1-6 TRBD1 15 TRBV18 . CASSREWDSNSPLHF TGTGCCAGCTCACGAGAGTGGGACAGTAATTCACCCCTCCACTTT
TRBJ1-1 . 14 TRBV5-4 few CASTPQVTSTEAFF TGTGCCAGCACCCCTCAGGTAACGAGCACTGAAGCTTTCTTT
TRBJ2-1 . 11 TRBV30 . CAWSLGDEQFF TGTGCCTGGTCGCTAGGGGATGAGCAGTTCTTC
TRBJ2-1 TRBD2 16 TRBV11-2 . CASSLRGRTSGHEQFF TGTGCCAGCAGCTTAAGGGGTAGGACTAGCGGCCATGAGCAGTTCTTC
TRBJ1-2 TRBD1 13 TRBV30 . CAWWDGTGRQYTF TGTGCCTGGTGGGATGGGACAGGGCGTCAGTACACCTTC
TRBJ2-7 . 14 TRBV6-5 . CASHTHGRAYEQYF TGTGCCAGCCACACGCATGGGAGAGCCTACGAGCAGTACTTC
TRBJ1-1 . 17 TRBV18 . CASSEVMRHSVDTEAFF TGTGCCAGCTCTGAAGTTATGCGACACTCCGTCGACACTGAAGCTTTCTTT
TRBJ2-1 TRBD1 14 TRBV4-3 few CASSQETGLDEQFF TGCGCCAGCAGCCAAGAGACAGGGCTCGATGAGCAGTTCTTC
TRBJ2-1 . 15 TRBV5-1 . CASSLGQVEGDEQFF TGCGCCAGCAGCTTGGGACAGGTTGAAGGGGATGAGCAGTTCTTC
TRBJ1-1 TRBD1 15 TRBV19 few CASSILTGMNTEAFF TGTGCCAGTAGTATACTGACAGGGATGAACACTGAAGCTTTCTTT
TRBJ1-2 . 14 TRBV12-5 . CASGLVGGVYGYTF TGTGCTAGTGGTTTGGTAGGGGGTGTCTATGGCTACACCTTC
TRBJ1-5 . 15 TRBV5-4 . CASSLGAGINQPQHF TGTGCCAGCAGCTTGGGAGCAGGGATCAATCAGCCCCAGCATTTT
TRBJ2-7 TRBD1 15 TRBV9 . CASSVAQGAIYEQYF TGTGCCAGCAGCGTAGCCCAGGGGGCTATCTACGAGCAGTACTTC
TRBJ1-5 TRBD1 13 TRBV6-1 . CASRETGDQPQHF TGTGCCAGCAGGGAGACAGGGGACCAGCCCCAGCATTTT
TRBJ2-3 . 13 TRBV6-1 . CAGKTSGADTQYF TGTGCCGGAAAAACCTCAGGGGCAGATACGCAGTATTTT
TRBJ1-1 . 13 TRBV9 . CASSVQINTEAFF TGTGCCAGCAGCGTGCAGATAAACACTGAAGCTTTCTTT
TRBJ2-7 TRBD1 16 TRBV27 . CASSKSGTGFVHEQYF TGTGCCAGCAGTAAATCCGGGACAGGGTTTGTCCACGAGCAGTACTTC
TRBJ2-5 . 15 TRBV5-6 . CASSLVVGDQETQYF TGTGCCAGCAGCTTGGTGGTCGGAGACCAAGAGACCCAGTACTTC
TRBJ1-2 TRBD1 15 TRBV27 . CASSPGQGLGYGYTF TGTGCCAGCAGTCCCGGACAGGGGTTGGGCTATGGCTACACCTTC
TRBJ2-3 . 15 TRBV2 . CASSGGTDITDTQYF TGTGCCAGCAGTGGCGGGACAGACATAACAGATACGCAGTATTTT
TRBJ2-7 . 15 TRBV5-1 . CASSLFGGHSYEQYF TGCGCCAGCAGCTTATTCGGGGGGCACTCCTACGAGCAGTACTTC
TRBJ1-1 . 13 TRBV14 . CASSYPGFSEAFF TGTGCCAGCAGCTACCCAGGATTTTCCGAAGCTTTCTTT
TRBJ2-5 TRBD2 20 TRBV5-1 . CASSPTPAGGGGSGQETQYF TGCGCCAGCAGCCCGACCCCAGCGGGAGGAGGGGGGTCGGGGCAAGAGACCCAGTACTTC
TRBJ1-1 . 14 TRBV5-1 . CASSGRTSNTEVFF TGCGCCAGCAGCGGGCGGACATCGAACACTGAAGTTTTCTTT
TRBJ2-5 TRBD2 16 TRBV6-1 . CASSEGVAGGWETQYF TGTGCCAGCAGTGAAGGGGTAGCGGGAGGTTGGGAGACCCAGTACTTC
TRBJ1-1 TRBD1 15 TRBV7-2 . CASSSTGTGDTEAFF TGTGCCAGCAGCTCAACCGGGACAGGGGACACTGAAGCTTTCTTT
TRBJ2-7 TRBD2 16 TRBV7-8 . CASSLGERLAGDEQYF TGTGCCAGCAGCTTAGGGGAGAGGCTAGCGGGGGACGAGCAGTACTTC
TRBJ2-1 . 14 TRBV9 . CASSVRGSYNEQFF TGTGCCAGCAGCGTTCGGGGTTCCTACAATGAGCAGTTCTTC
TRBJ1-4 . 13 TRBV7-2 . CASRTETNEKLFF TGTGCCAGCAGGACAGAGACAAATGAAAAACTGTTTTTT
TRBJ2-5 . 15 TRBV4-1 . CASSQIALGGETQYF TGCGCCAGCAGCCAGATAGCGCTGGGAGGAGAGACCCAGTACTTC
TRBJ2-2 . 13 TRBV11-3 . CASSLASTGELFF TGTGCCAGCAGCTTAGCTAGCACCGGGGAGCTGTTTTTT
TRBJ2-5 TRBD2 16 TRBV9 once CASSAGLAGIQETQYF TGTGCCAGCAGCGCCGGACTAGCGGGTATCCAAGAGACCCAGTACTTC
TRBJ2-7 TRBD1 15 TRBV9 . CASSVEGDSAYEQCF TGTGCCAGCAGCGTAGAGGGGGACAGTGCCTACGAGCAGTGCTTC
TRBJ2-1 TRBD2 17 TRBV5-8 . CASSLAKTSKFDNEQFF TGTGCCAGCAGCTTGGCCAAGACTAGCAAGTTTGACAATGAGCAGTTCTTC